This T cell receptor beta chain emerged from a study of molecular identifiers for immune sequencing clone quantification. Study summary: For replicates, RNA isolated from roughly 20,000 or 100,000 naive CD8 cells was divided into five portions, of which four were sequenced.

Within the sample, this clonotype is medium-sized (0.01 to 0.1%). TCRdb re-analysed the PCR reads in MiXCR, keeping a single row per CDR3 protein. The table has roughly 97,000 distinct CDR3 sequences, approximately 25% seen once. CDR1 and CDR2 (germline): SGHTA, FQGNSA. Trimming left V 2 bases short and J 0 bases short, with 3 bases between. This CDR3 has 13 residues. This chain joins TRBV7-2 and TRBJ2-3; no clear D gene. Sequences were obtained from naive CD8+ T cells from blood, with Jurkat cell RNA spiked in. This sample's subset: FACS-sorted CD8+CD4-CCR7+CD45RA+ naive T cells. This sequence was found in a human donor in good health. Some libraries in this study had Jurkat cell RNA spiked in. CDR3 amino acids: CASSLSSTDTQYF. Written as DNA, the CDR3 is TGTGCCAGCAGCTTATCAAGCACAGATACGCAGTATTTT.